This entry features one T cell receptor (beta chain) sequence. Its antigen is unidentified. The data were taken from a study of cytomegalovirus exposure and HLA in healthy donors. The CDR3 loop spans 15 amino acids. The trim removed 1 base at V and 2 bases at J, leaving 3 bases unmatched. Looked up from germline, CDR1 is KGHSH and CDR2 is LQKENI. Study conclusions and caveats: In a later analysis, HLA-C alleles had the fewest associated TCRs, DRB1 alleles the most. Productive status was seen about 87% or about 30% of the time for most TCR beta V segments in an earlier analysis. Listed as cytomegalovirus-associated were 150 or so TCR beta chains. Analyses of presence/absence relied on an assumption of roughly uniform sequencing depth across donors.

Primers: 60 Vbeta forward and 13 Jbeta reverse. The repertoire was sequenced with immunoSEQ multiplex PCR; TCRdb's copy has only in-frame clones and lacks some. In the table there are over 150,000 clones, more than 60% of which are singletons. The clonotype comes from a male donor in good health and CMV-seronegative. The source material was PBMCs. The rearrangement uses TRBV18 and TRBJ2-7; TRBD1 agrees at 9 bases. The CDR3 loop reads CASSPQGTGTYEQYF. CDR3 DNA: TGTGCCAGCTCACCACAAGGGACAGGGACCTACGAGCAGTACTTC.